Each of the 15 T cell receptor beta chains below was sequenced from the same sample in a study of response to subunit inactivated influenza vaccine. TCRdb reprocessed the RT-PCR reads with MiXCR, giving one entry per CDR3 protein. The repertoire holds approximately 170,000 distinct CDR3 sequences, 14% seen once, with about 26% in the top ten. Sequencing was performed on CD8+ T cells sorted from PBMCs, taken 4 to 6 days after vaccination. These receptors came from a man aged 50 to 59 who received an inactivated influenza vaccine.

In its sample, this clonotype was seen a few times. The chain carries TRBV4-1 and TRBJ2-7; 11 bases fit TRBD1. Germline V lookup: CDR1 MGHRA, CDR2 YSYEKL. CDR3 length equals 16 residues. With V trimmed by 5 bases and J by 1 base, 7 bases remained unmatched. This chain's CDR3 is CASSYRTGGPSYEQYF. In DNA, the CDR3 is TGCGCCAGCAGCTACCGGACAGGGGGCCCTTCCTACGAGCAGTACTTC.

This clonotype has just a few counts. V and J are TRBV12-5 and TRBJ1-2; no definite D call. The V gene lost 6 bases and the J gene lost 6 bases, with 20 bases spanning the gap. CDR1 is LGHNT and CDR2 is FRNRAP in the germline V gene. The CDR3 runs to 15 residues. This CDR3 reads CASGDPSATSDGYTF. The CDR3 bases are TGTGCTAGTGGGGACCCCTCCGCGACTTCTGATGGCTACACCTTC.

This chain joins TRBV7-9 and TRBJ2-5; no reliable D call. This CDR3 is 15 amino acids long. Per germline, CDR1 SEHNR and CDR2 FQNEAQ (reference sequence). Trimming took off 3 bases at V and 5 bases at J, with 16 bases between the two ends. The CDR3 DNA follows: TGTGCCAGCAGCTTTAACCGGAAGGTGGAGGAGACCCAGTACTTC. This codes for CASSFNRKVEETQYF.

This clonotype has only a few counts. This sequence joins TRBV2 and TRBJ2-2; possibly TRBD2 for D (5 bases). V was clipped by 6 bases and J by 7 bases, with 6 bases between them. CDR1 is SNHLY and CDR2 is FYNNEI in the germline V gene. The CDR3 loop spans 11 amino acids. This chain's CDR3 is CASREGGELFF. The CDR3 DNA reads as TGTGCCAGCAGAGAGGGCGGGGAGCTGTTTTTT. Variable domain in full (rest from reference TRBV2 and TRBJ2-2): EPEVTQTPSHQVTQMGQEVILRCVPISNHLYFYWYRQILGQKVEFLVSFYNNEISEKSEIFDDQFSVERPDGSNFTLKIRSTKLEDSAMYFCASREGGELFFGEGSRLTVL.

There are a few counts of this clonotype. The chain combines TRBV29-1 with TRBJ1-2; no firm D call. The CDR3 consists of 13 residues. In germline, CDR1 is SQVTM, CDR2 ANQGSEA. V lost 4 bases, J lost 1 base, and 10 bases lay in between. CDR3 protein: CSVVSELNYGYTF. CDR3 sequence (DNA): TGCAGCGTTGTGTCAGAGCTTAACTATGGCTACACCTTC.

V usage is TRBV20-1 and J usage is TRBJ2-7, with TRBD2 matching 8 bases. The ends lost 0 bases at V and 4 bases at J; junction bases unmatched: 8. The germline gives CDR1 DFQATT, CDR2 SNEGSKA (reference sequence). This CDR3 has 15 amino acids. CDR3 DNA sequence: TGCAGTGCTAGAGAATCGGAGCGGGAGACTTACGAGCAGTACTTC. Amino acids: CSARESERETYEQYF.

There are a few counts of this clonotype. The chain couples TRBV29-1 to TRBJ1-2; the D is unclear. Germline CDR1 SQVTM, CDR2 ANQGSEA. With 0 bases removed from V and 4 bases from J, the gap between germline ends came to 15 bases. The CDR3 consists of 15 residues. The CDR3 DNA is TGCAGCGTTGAAGATCCTACGGAAGACCTCTATGGCTACACCTTC. Protein product: CSVEDPTEDLYGYTF.

This clonotype was seen a handful of times. CDR3 DNA sequence: TGTGCCAGCAGTTTGTCGGGGTTAGGTGTTAACTATGGCTACACCTTC. Translating it yields CASSLSGLGVNYGYTF. This chain uses TRBV12-3 or TRBV12-4 with TRBJ1-2; D remains ambiguous. The CDR3 is 16 residues long. The V end was cut by 3 bases, the J end by 1 base, with 15 bases between.

On this clonotype itself: A much larger clone lies a single base off, so this may be a read error. CDR3 amino acids: CASSLAVLTSYERYF. The CDR3 DNA sequence: TGCGCCAGCAGCTTGGCCGTCCTGACCTCCTACGAGCGGTACTTC. The chain employs TRBV5-1 and TRBJ2-7, with D uncertain. Germline assignment: CDR1 SGHRS and CDR2 YFSETQ. The CDR3 has 15 amino acids. Complete variable domain (other parts from reference TRBV5-1 and TRBJ2-7): KAGVTQTPRYLIKTRGQQVTLSCSPISGHRSVSWYQQTPGQGLQFLFEYFSETQRNKGNFPGRFSGRQFSNSRSEMNVSTLELGDSALYLCASSLAVLTSYERYFGPGTRLTVT.

The V and J genes are TRBV6-2 or TRBV6-3 and TRBJ1-4, with D unresolved. The V gene lost 8 bases and the J gene lost 4 bases, with 14 bases spanning the gap. The CDR3 sequence is 14 residues long. Germline V lookup: CDR1 MNHEY, CDR2 SVGEGT. The CDR3 protein is CASGEGRYNEKLFF. DNA of the CDR3: TGTGCCAGCGGGGAAGGACGGTATAATGAAAAACTGTTTTTT.

The chain combines TRBV7-2 with TRBJ2-2; D perhaps matches TRBD2 (6 bases). From germline, CDR1 is SGHTA and CDR2 FQGNSA. Trimming took 1 base from V and 0 from J, leaving 21 bases between them. CDR3 length: 20 amino acids. Here the CDR3 reads CASSLVRGLAIKSNTGELFF. The CDR3 DNA is TGTGCCAGCAGCTTAGTGCGCGGGCTAGCGATAAAATCGAACACCGGGGAGCTGTTTTTT.

The chain employs TRBV6-2 or TRBV6-3 and TRBJ2-7; D not certain. The germline V gene has CDR1 MNHEY and CDR2 SVGEGT. Between the trimmed V and J ends, which lost 6 bases and 2 bases, there was a span of 11 bases. This CDR3 spans 13 amino acids. The CDR3 sequence is CASSYGWAYEQYF. The CDR3 DNA is TGTGCCAGCAGCTACGGGTGGGCCTACGAGCAGTACTTC.

This clonotype was seen more than once but under ten times. The chain carries TRBV20-1 and TRBJ1-4; D gene unclear. There are 13 residues in the CDR3. Trimming pared 7 bases from V and 5 bases from J, leaving 14 bases between. From germline, CDR1 is DFQATT and CDR2 SNEGSKA (reference sequence). CDR3 nucleotides: TGCAGTGGGCGGCGAAGCCTCAATGAAAAACTGTTTTTT. It is translated as CSGRRSLNEKLFF.

This clonotype has just a few counts. V and J are TRBV10-3 and TRBJ2-1; D uncertain. Per the germline V gene, CDR1 is ENHRY and CDR2 is SYGVKD. The CDR3 covers 12 residues. V lost 3 bases and J lost 7, with 7 bases in between. CDR3 bases: TGTGCCATCAGTGAACGAGTAAATGAGCAGTTCTTC. Its protein product is CAISERVNEQFF.

This chain joins TRBV11-2 and TRBJ2-2; TRBD1 matches 7 bases. J was trimmed by 0 bases and V by 5 bases; bases with no gene match: 9. The CDR3 length is 17 residues. CDR1 and CDR2 (germline): SGHAT, FQNNGV. The CDR3 DNA sequence: TGTGCCAGCAGCCTGACACCCGGGACAGCGAACACCGGGGAGCTGTTTTTT. It codes for CASSLTPGTANTGELFF.